These 8 T cell receptor beta chains share one sample of origin, sequenced in a study of OX40 agonist ivuxolimab in advanced cancers. The table came from immunoSEQ multiplex PCR; TCRdb's copy has only in-frame clones and leaves some out. The repertoire includes tens of thousands of clones, approximately 81% of them detected once, and about 0.61% sits in the top ten. Material: CD4+ or CD8+ T cells sorted from blood, obtained in a trial of the OX40 agonist ivuxolimab. The receptors were gathered from an adult with an advanced solid tumor such as melanoma, head and neck, liver or kidney cancer.

The chain links TRBV6-5 to TRBJ2-7, with D possibly matching TRBD2 (5 bases). The CDR3 is made up of 13 amino acids. V was trimmed by 6 bases and J by 2 bases, leaving 11 bases between them. CDR1 and CDR2 (germline): MNHEY, SVGAGI. CDR3 nucleotides: TGTGCCAGCAGACGAGAGGGAACCTACGAGCAGTACTTC. It encodes CASRREGTYEQYF.

The rearrangement joins TRBV6-1 to TRBJ2-7; the match to TRBD1 covers 8 bases. Germline CDR1 and CDR2: MNHNS and SASEGT. V lost 7 bases to trimming and J lost 4 bases; unmatched junction nucleotides: 9. This CDR3 comprises 14 residues. CDR3 amino acids: CASTRDRGYYEQYF. The DNA for the CDR3 is TGTGCCAGCACCCGCGACAGGGGTTATTACGAGCAGTACTTC.

The chain links TRBV5-4 to TRBJ1-3; no clear D gene. The V and J ends lost 4 bases and 0 bases respectively, with 8 bases between them. The CDR3 totals 14 residues. Germline V gene data show CDR1 as SGHNT and CDR2 as YYREEE (reference sequence). CDR3 DNA sequence: TGTGCCAGCAGCCCAGGAAACTCTGGAAACACCATATATTTT. Translated, it gives CASSPGNSGNTIYF.

For the CDR3, the DNA is TGCGCCAGCAGGGCCGGGACAGGGGACGGAGAGACCCAGTACTTC. Translating it yields CASRAGTGDGETQYF. V and J are TRBV5-1 and TRBJ2-5, with 10 bases aligning to TRBD1. Trimming at V came to 5 bases and at J to 4 bases, leaving 8 bases not matched to a gene. This CDR3 is 15 amino acids long. Germline CDR1 reads SGHRS; CDR2 reads YFSETQ. The full variable domain, its missing parts supplied by reference TRBV5-1 and TRBJ2-5, is KAGVTQTPRYLIKTRGQQVTLSCSPISGHRSVSWYQQTPGQGLQFLFEYFSETQRNKGNFPGRFSGRQFSNSRSEMNVSTLELGDSALYLCASRAGTGDGETQYFGPGTRLLVL.

This clone was recorded only once. This chain links TRBV4-1 with TRBJ2-4; the D call may be TRBD1 or TRBD2 (5 bases each). Trimming removed 1 base from V and 6 bases from J, with 22 bases in between. The CDR3 is 18 residues long. Germline CDR1 MGHRA, CDR2 YSYEKL. CDR3 loop: CASSQGSIRGRVGNIQYF. The DNA for the CDR3 is TGCGCCAGCAGCCAAGGTTCGATTCGGGGCAGGGTGGGAAACATTCAGTACTTC.

The rearrangement links TRBV20-1 to TRBJ2-7; D may correspond to TRBD1 or TRBD2 (5 bases each). In germline, CDR1 is DFQATT, CDR2 SNEGSKA (reference sequence). The CDR3 has 11 amino acids. Trimming took off 7 bases at V and 4 bases at J, with 11 bases between the two ends. The CDR3: CSVSEGYEQYF. The DNA for the CDR3 is TGCAGTGTCTCAGAGGGGTACGAGCAGTACTTC.

The genes are TRBV19 and TRBJ2-5; the D call may be TRBD1 or TRBD2 (5 bases each). The ends were cut back, 3 bases at V and 4 bases at J, with 15 bases in the middle. The CDR3 is 15 residues long. Per the germline V gene, CDR1 is LNHDA and CDR2 is SQIVND (reference sequence). The CDR3 DNA follows: TGTGCCAGTAGTATTCAGGGCCTTCGGGGAGAGACCCAGTACTTC. It specifies CASSIQGLRGETQYF.

V gene TRBV9 combines with J gene TRBJ2-1; 9 bases agree with TRBD1. The CDR3 runs 16 residues. With V trimmed by 0 bases and J by 1 base, 2 bases remained unmatched. From germline, CDR1 is SGDLS and CDR2 YYNGEE. The DNA for the CDR3 is TGTGCCAGCAGCGTAGACGGACAGGGGTCCTACAATGAGCAGTTCTTC. Amino acid sequence: CASSVDGQGSYNEQFF. Combining the CDR3 with reference TRBV9 and TRBJ2-1 gives the whole variable domain DSGVTQTPKHLITATGQRVTLRCSPRSGDLSVYWYQQSLDQGLQFLIQYYNGEERAKGNILERFSAQQFPDLHSELNLSSLELGDSALYFCASSVDGQGSYNEQFFGPGTRLTVL.